The rows below give T cell receptor beta chains drawn from one sample of a study of T cell changes during pregnancy in multiple sclerosis. Generated by immunoSEQ multiplex PCR, the TCRdb table keeps only in-frame clones and is missing some. The sample includes about 120,000 clones, 80% to 95% of them seen just once. The sample was peripheral blood, taken in the third trimester of pregnancy. The receptors stem from a female donor with multiple sclerosis, enrolled in a pregnancy study. The CDR3 runs from the conserved cysteine through the conserved F or W. D genes are given only for firm matches. A row's size may be missing; if present it is once, few, many or a size class.

D: TRBD2
J: TRBJ2-1
size: NA
V: TRBV7-9
DNA: TGTGCCAGCAGTGACGCCACCGGGACTAGGAACAATGAGCAGTTCTTC
CDR3: CASSDATGTRNNEQFF

D: NA
J: TRBJ1-1
size: NA
V: TRBV2
DNA: TGTGCCAGCAGCCTGCAGGGGAACACTGAAGCTTTCTTT
CDR3: CASSLQGNTEAFF

D: TRBD1
J: TRBJ1-2
size: NA
V: TRBV5-4
DNA: TGTGCCAGCAGCCCCGACAGGGGTTTTGGCTACACCTTC
CDR3: CASSPDRGFGYTF

D: NA
J: TRBJ1-4
size: NA
V: TRBV7-9
DNA: TGTGCCAGCAGCTCCGAGGGGGTCACTTTTGAAAAACTGTTTTTT
CDR3: CASSSEGVTFEKLFF

D: NA
J: TRBJ1-3
size: NA
V: TRBV30
DNA: TGTGCCTGGGGCCTTACAGGGAAAGGAAACACCATATATTTT
CDR3: CAWGLTGKGNTIYF

D: TRBD2
J: TRBJ2-1
size: NA
V: TRBV7-3
DNA: TGTGCCAGCAGCTTGGAAGCCCCCGGGACTAGCGCCAGGAATGAGCAGTTCTTC
CDR3: CASSLEAPGTSARNEQFF

D: TRBD1
J: TRBJ1-1
size: NA
V: TRBV6-5
DNA: TGTGCCAGCAGCCGTGGACAGGGCGACACTGAAGCTTTCTTT
CDR3: CASSRGQGDTEAFF

D: NA
J: TRBJ2-1
size: NA
V: TRBV14
DNA: TGTGCCAGCAGCCAAGATCGGGGAGATGAGCAGTTCTTC
CDR3: CASSQDRGDEQFF

D: TRBD1
J: TRBJ1-5
size: NA
V: TRBV2
DNA: TGTGCCAGCAGTGTGAGACAGGGAGAACGACAGCCCCAGCATTTT
CDR3: CASSVRQGERQPQHF

D: NA
J: TRBJ1-2
size: NA
V: TRBV6-1
DNA: TGTGCCAGCACTCGACAGGCGGACTATGGCTACACCTTC
CDR3: CASTRQADYGYTF

D: NA
J: TRBJ2-3
size: NA
V: TRBV7-8
DNA: TGTGCCAGCAGCTTCAGGACACCAACAGATACGCAGTATTTT
CDR3: CASSFRTPTDTQYF

D: TRBD1
J: TRBJ1-1
size: NA
V: TRBV5-1
DNA: TGCGCCAGCAGCCCCTGGACAGGGGGCACCCTAGTTGTCACTGAAGCTTTCTTT
CDR3: CASSPWTGGTLVVTEAFF

D: TRBD1
J: TRBJ2-1
size: NA
V: TRBV15
DNA: TGTGCCACCTCCCGGGACAGGGGGCGCAAACTGGAGTTCTTC
CDR3: CATSRDRGRKLEFF

D: TRBD2
J: TRBJ2-3
size: NA
V: TRBV7-8
DNA: TGTGCCAGCTGTCCTAGCGGTAGCACAGATACGCAGTATTTT
CDR3: CASCPSGSTDTQYF

D: NA
J: TRBJ1-5
size: NA
V: TRBV5-5
DNA: TGTGCCAGCAGCTCCCGGGACAACCTAAGCAATCAGCCCCAGCATTTT
CDR3: CASSSRDNLSNQPQHF

D: TRBD2
J: TRBJ2-1
size: NA
V: TRBV10-1
DNA: TGCGCCAGCAGTGAGTTTATTCGGGAGGGCCACAATGAGCAGTTCTTC
CDR3: CASSEFIREGHNEQFF

D: TRBD1
J: TRBJ2-4
size: once
V: TRBV7-8
DNA: TGTGCCAGCAGCGCGGACAGGATACTTATAGCCAAAAACATTCAGTACTTC
CDR3: CASSADRILIAKNIQYF

D: TRBD2
J: TRBJ2-3
size: NA
V: TRBV5-4
DNA: TGTGCCAGCAGCTTACCTAGCGGGTGGGGGACAGATACGCAGTATTTT
CDR3: CASSLPSGWGTDTQYF

D: NA
J: TRBJ1-3
size: NA
V: TRBV27
DNA: TGTGCCAGCAGTTTAAATCCCAGGGGAAACACCATATATTTT
CDR3: CASSLNPRGNTIYF

D: NA
J: TRBJ2-3
size: NA
V: TRBV6-5
DNA: TGTGCCAGCAGTTTCCTCAGCACAGATACGCAGTATTTT
CDR3: CASSFLSTDTQYF

D: TRBD1
J: TRBJ2-7
size: NA
V: TRBV5-1
DNA: TGCGCCAGCAGCTCTCTCCAAGCTTCACCGGGACAGTCTAACTACGAGCAGTACTTC
CDR3: CASSSLQASPGQSNYEQYF

D: TRBD1
J: TRBJ1-1
size: NA
V: TRBV7-3
DNA: TGTGCCAGCAGCTTTACAGGGGGCACTGAAGCTTTCTTT
CDR3: CASSFTGGTEAFF

D: NA
J: TRBJ1-1
size: NA
V: TRBV18
DNA: TGTGCCAGCTCCCCCGGGGGGCTCCCACCTGAAGCTTTCTTT
CDR3: CASSPGGLPPEAFF

D: TRBD2
J: TRBJ2-3
size: NA
V: TRBV14
DNA: TGTGCCAGCAGCCAAGATGGCGGGCGAGCGGGAGGAGATACGCAGTATTTT
CDR3: CASSQDGGRAGGDTQYF

D: TRBD1
J: TRBJ2-3
size: once
V: TRBV19
DNA: TGTGCCAGTAGTATACACCAACCTGGGACAGGGCCAGATACGCAGTATTTT
CDR3: CASSIHQPGTGPDTQYF

D: TRBD2
J: TRBJ2-3
size: NA
V: TRBV5-1
DNA: TGCGCCAGCAGCTTGTCTGTAGCGGGAGGAGCAGATACGCAGTATTTT
CDR3: CASSLSVAGGADTQYF